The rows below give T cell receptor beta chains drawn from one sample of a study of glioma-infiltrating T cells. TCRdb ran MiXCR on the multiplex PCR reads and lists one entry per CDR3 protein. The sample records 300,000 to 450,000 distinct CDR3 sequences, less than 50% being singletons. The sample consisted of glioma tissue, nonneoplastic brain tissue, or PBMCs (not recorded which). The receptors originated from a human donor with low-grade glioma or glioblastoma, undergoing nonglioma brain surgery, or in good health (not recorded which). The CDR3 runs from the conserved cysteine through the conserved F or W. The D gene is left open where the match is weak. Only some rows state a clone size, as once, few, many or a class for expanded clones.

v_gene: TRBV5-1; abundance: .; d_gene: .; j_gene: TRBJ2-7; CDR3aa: CASSSGVALSYEQYF; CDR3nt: TGCGCCAGCAGCTCCGGGGTCGCTCTCTCCTACGAGCAGTACTTC
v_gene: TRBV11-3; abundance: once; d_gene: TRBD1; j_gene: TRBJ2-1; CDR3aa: CASSNRDRSYNEQFF; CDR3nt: TGTGCCAGCAGCAACCGGGACAGGTCGTACAATGAGCAGTTCTTC
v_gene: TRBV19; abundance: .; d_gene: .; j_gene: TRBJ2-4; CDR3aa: CASSRAELAKNIQYF; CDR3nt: TGTGCCAGCAGTCGGGCAGAATTAGCCAAAAACATTCAGTACTTC
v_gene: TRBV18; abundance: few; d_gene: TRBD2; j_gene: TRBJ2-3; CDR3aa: CASSPGTSGAFTDTQYF; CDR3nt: TGTGCCAGCTCACCAGGGACTAGCGGGGCTTTCACAGATACGCAGTATTTT
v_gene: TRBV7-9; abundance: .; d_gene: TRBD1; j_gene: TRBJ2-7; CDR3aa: CASSIGQGASYEKYF; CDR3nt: TGTGCCAGCAGCATAGGACAGGGGGCCTCCTACGAGAAGTACTTC
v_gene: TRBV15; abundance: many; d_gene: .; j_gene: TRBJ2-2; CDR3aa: CATSRTEPGTGELFF; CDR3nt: TGTGCCACCAGCAGGACTGAGCCCGGGACCGGGGAGCTGTTTTTT
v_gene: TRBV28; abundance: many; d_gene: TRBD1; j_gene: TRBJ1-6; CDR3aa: CASRTQGAIYNSPLHF; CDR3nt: TGTGCCAGCAGGACACAGGGGGCAATTTATAATTCACCCCTCCACTTT
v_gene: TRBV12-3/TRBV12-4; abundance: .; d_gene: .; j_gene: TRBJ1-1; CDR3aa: CASRAPREGRGRTEAFF; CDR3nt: TGTGCCAGCAGGGCTCCCCGGGAGGGGCGGGGAAGAACTGAAGCTTTCTTT
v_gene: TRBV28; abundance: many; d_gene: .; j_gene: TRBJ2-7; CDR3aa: CASSSLQGSLYEQYF; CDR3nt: TGTGCCAGCAGTTCTTTACAGGGATCGCTTTACGAGCAGTACTTC
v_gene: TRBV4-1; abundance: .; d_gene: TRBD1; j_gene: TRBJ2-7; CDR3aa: CASSQGRDRALEQYF; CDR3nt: TGCGCCAGCAGCCAAGGCCGAGACAGGGCTCTCGAGCAGTACTTC
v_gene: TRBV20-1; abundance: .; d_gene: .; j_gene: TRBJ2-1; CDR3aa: CSASGGESYNEQFF; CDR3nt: TGCAGTGCTAGTGGAGGAGAGTCCTACAATGAGCAGTTCTTC
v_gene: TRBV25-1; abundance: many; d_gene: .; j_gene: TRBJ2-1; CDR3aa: CASSASSDNEQFF; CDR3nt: TGTGCCAGCAGTGCCTCGTCTGACAATGAGCAGTTCTTC
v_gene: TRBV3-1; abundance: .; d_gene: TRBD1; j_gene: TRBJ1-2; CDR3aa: CASSQQGAYGYTF; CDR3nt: TGTGCCAGCAGCCAACAGGGGGCCTATGGCTACACCTTC
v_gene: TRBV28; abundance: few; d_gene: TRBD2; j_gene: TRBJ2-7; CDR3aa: CASRPFTAGEGEQYF; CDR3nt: TGTGCCAGCAGACCATTTACAGCGGGAGAAGGGGAGCAGTACTTC
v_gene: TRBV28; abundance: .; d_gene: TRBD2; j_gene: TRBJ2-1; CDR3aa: CASTPREASYNELFF; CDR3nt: TGTGCCAGCACCCCTCGGGAGGCGTCCTACAATGAGCTGTTCTTC
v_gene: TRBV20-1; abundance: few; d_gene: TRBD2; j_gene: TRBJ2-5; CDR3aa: CSARTPGTIVETQYF; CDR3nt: TGCAGTGCTAGAACCCCCGGGACTATTGTGGAGACCCAGTACTTC
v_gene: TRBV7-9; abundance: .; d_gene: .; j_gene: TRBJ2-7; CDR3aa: CASSPSWTDVYF; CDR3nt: TGTGCCAGCAGCCCATCATGGACAGACGTTTACTTC